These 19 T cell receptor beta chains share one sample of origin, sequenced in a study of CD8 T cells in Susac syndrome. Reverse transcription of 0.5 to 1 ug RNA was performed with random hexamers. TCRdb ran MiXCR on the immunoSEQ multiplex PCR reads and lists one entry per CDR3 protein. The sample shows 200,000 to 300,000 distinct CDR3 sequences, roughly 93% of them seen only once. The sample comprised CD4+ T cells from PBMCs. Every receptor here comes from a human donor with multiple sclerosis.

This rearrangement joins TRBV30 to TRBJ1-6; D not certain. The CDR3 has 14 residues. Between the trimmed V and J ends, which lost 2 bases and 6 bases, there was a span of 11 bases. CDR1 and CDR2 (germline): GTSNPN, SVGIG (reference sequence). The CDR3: CAWSRVTVNSPLHF. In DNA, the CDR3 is TGTGCCTGGAGTCGAGTAACAGTTAATTCACCCCTCCACTTT.

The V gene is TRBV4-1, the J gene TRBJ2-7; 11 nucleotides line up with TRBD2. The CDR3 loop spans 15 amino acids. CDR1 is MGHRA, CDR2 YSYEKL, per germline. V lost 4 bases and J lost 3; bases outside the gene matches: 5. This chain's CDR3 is CASSRGLAGFYEQYV. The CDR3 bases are TGCGCCAGCAGCCGAGGACTAGCGGGTTTCTACGAGCAGTACGTC.

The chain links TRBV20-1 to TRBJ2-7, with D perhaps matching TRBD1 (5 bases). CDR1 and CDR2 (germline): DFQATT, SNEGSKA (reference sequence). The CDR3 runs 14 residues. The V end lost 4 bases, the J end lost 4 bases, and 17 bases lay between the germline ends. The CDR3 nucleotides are TGCAGTGCTACGGATAGGGGCCCAAGGTACGAGCAGTACTTC. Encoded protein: CSATDRGPRYEQYF.

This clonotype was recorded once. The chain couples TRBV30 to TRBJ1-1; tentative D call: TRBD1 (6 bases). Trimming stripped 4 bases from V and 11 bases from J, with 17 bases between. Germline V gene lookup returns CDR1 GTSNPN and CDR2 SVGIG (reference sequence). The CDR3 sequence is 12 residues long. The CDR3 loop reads CAWTGGAFVAFF. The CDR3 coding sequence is TGTGCCTGGACCGGGGGGGCGTTCGTTGCTTTCTTT.

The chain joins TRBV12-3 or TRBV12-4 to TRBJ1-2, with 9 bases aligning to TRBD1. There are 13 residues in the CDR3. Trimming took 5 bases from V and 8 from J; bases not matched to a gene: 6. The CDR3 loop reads CASSRGTGWGYTF. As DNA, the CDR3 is TGTGCCAGCAGTAGAGGGACAGGGTGGGGCTACACCTTC.

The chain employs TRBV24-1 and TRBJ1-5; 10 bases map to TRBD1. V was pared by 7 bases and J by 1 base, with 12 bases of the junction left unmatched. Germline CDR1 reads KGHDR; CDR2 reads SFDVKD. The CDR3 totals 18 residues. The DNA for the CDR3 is TGTGCCACCAGCGCCTCGGGACAGGGGCGCAGGAGCAATCAGCCCCAGCATTTT. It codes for CATSASGQGRRSNQPQHF.

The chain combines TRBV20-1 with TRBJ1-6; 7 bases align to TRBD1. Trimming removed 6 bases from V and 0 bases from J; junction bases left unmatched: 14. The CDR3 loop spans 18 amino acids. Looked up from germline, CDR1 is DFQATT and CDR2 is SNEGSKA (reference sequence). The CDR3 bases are TGCAGTGCCACCCCCGACAGGGAGGGGAGCTCCTATAATTCACCCCTCCACTTT. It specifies CSATPDREGSSYNSPLHF.

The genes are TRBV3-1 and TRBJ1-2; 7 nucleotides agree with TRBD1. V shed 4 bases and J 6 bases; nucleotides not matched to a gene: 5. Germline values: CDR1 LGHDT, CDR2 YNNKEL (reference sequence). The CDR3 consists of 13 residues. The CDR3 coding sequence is TGTGCCAGCAGCCCGACAGGGCGCCATGGCTACACCTTC. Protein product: CASSPTGRHGYTF.

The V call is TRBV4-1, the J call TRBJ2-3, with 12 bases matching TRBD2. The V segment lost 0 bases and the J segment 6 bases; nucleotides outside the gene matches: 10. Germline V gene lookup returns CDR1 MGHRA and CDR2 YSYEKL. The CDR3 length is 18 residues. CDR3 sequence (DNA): TGCGCCAGCAGCCAAGATCGGCTAGCGGGAGGGCCCCAGGATACGCAGTATTTT. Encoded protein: CASSQDRLAGGPQDTQYF.

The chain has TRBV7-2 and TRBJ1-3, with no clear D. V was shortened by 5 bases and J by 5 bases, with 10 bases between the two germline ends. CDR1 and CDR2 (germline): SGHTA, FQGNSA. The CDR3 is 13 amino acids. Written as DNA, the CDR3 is TGTGCCAGCAGCCAAGGCAGGAGAAACACCATATATTTT. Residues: CASSQGRRNTIYF.

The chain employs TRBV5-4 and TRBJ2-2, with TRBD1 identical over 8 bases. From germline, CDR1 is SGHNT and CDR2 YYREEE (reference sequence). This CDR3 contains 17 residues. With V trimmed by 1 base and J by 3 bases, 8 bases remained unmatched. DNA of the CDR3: TGTGCCAGCAGCTTGTGGGGAGGACAGGGACACACCGGGGAGCTGTTTTTT. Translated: CASSLWGGQGHTGELFF.

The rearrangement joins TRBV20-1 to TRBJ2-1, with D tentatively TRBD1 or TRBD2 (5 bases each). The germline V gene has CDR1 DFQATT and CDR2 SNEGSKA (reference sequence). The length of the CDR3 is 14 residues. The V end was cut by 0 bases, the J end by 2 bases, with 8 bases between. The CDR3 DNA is TGCAGTGCTAGAGATCTGGGGGCCTACAATGAGCAGTTCTTC. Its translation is CSARDLGAYNEQFF.

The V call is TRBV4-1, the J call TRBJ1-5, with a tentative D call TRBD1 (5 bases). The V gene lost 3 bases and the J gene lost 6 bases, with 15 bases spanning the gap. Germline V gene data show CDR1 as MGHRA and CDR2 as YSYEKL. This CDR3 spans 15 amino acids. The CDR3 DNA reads TGCGCCAGCAGCCACCCGGGGACCCTCGGTCAGCCCCAGCATTTT. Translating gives CASSHPGTLGQPQHF.

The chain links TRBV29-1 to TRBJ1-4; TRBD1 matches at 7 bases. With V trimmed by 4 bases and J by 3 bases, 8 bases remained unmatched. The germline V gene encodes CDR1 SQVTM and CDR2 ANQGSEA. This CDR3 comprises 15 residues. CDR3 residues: CSVGTGGTSNEKLFF. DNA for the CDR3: TGCAGCGTTGGGACAGGAGGGACATCTAATGAAAAACTGTTTTTT.

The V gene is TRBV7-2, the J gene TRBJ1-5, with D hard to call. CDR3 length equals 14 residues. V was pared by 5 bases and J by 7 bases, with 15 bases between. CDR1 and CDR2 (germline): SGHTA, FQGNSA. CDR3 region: CASSERRAGQPQHF. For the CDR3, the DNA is TGTGCCAGCAGCGAAAGACGGGCGGGACAGCCCCAGCATTTT. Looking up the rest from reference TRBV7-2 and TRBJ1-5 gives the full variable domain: GAGVSQSPSNKVTEKGKDVELRCDPISGHTALYWYRQSLGQGLEFLIYFQGNSAPDKSGLPSDRFSAERTGGSVSTLTIQRTQQEDSAVYLCASSERRAGQPQHFGDGTRLSIL.

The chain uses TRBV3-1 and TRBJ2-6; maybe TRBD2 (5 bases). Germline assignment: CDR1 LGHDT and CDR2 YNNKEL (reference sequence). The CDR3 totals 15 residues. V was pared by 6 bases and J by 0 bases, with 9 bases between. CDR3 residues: CASSRSGSGANVLTF. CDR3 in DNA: TGTGCCAGCAGTCGAAGCGGCTCTGGGGCCAACGTCCTGACTTTC.

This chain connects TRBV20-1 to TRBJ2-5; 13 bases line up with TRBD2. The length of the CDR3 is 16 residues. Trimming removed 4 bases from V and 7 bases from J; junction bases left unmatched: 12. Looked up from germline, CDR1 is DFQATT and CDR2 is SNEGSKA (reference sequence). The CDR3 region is CSANPTSGGPGSTQYF. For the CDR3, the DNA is TGCAGTGCTAACCCGACTAGCGGGGGGCCCGGGTCGACCCAGTACTTC.

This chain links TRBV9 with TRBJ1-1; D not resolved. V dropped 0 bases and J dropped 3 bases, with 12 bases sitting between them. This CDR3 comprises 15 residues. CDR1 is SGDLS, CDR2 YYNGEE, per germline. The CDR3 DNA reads TGTGCCAGCAGCGTAGAGGGAACCACGGACACTGAAGCTTTCTTT. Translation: CASSVEGTTDTEAFF.

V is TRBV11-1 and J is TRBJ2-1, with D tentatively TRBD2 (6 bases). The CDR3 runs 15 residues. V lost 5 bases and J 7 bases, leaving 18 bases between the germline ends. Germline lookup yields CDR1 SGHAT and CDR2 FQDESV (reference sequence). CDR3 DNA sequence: TGTGCCAGCAGCCCGGAGGGACCTCTGGGGAATGAGCAGTTCTTC. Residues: CASSPEGPLGNEQFF.